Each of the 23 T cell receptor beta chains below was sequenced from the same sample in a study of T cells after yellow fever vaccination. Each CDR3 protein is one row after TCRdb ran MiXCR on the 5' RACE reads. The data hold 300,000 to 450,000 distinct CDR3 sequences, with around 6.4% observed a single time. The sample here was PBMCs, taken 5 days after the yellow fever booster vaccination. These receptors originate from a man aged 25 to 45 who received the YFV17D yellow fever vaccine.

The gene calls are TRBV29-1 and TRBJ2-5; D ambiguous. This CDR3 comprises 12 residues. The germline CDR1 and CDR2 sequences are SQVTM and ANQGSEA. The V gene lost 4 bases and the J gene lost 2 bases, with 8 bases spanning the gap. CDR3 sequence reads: CSVARTQETQYF. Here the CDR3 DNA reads TGCAGCGTTGCTAGGACGCAAGAGACCCAGTACTTC.

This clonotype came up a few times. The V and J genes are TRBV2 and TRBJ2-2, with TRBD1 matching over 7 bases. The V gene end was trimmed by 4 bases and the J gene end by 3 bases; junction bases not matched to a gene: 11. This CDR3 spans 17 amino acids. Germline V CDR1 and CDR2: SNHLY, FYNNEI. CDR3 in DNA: TGTGCCAGCAGTGTCTCAGCCGACAGGGCCGACACCGGGGAGCTGTTTTTT. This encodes CASSVSADRADTGELFF.

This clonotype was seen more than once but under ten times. In DNA form, the CDR3 reads TGTGCCAGCAGCCAGTGGAAGGGCACAGATACGCAGTATTTT. Translated, it gives CASSQWKGTDTQYF. This chain joins TRBV3-1 and TRBJ2-3; the D is unclear. V was pared by 3 bases and J by 1 base, with 8 bases between. This CDR3 is 14 amino acids long. Germline CDR1 reads LGHDT; CDR2 reads YNNKEL (reference sequence).

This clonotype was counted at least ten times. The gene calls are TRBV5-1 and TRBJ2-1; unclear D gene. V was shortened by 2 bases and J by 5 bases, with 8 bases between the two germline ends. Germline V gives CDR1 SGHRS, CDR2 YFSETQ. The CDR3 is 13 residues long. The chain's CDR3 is CASSFLVHNEQFF. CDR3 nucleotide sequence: TGCGCCAGCAGCTTTCTAGTCCACAATGAGCAGTTCTTC.

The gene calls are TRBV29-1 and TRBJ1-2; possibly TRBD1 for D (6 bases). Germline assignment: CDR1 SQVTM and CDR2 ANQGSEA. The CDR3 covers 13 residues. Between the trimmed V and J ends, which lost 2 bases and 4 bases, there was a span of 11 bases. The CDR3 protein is CSVESGGGYGYTF. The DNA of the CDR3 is TGCAGCGTTGAATCTGGGGGCGGCTATGGCTACACCTTC.

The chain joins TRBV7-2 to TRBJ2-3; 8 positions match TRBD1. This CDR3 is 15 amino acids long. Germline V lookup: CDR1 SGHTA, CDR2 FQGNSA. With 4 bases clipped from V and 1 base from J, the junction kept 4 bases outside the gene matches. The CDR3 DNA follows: TGTGCCAGCAGCTCACAGGGGGGCGGCACAGATACGCAGTATTTT. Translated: CASSSQGGGTDTQYF.

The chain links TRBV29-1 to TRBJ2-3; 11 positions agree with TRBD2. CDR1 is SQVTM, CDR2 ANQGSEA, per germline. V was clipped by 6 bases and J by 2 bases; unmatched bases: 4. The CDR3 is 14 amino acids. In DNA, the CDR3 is TGCAGCGTCGGGACTAGCGGATTCACAGATACGCAGTATTTT. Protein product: CSVGTSGFTDTQYF.

CDR3 region: CASTQDRGGGANVLTF. The CDR3 DNA follows: TGTGCCAGCACCCAAGACAGGGGAGGTGGGGCCAACGTCCTGACTTTC. The rearrangement joins TRBV6-2 or TRBV6-3 to TRBJ2-6; 8 bases agree with TRBD1. Looked up from germline, CDR1 is MNHEY and CDR2 is SVGEGT. The V segment lost 7 bases and the J segment 3 bases; nucleotides outside the gene matches: 8. The CDR3 is 16 amino acids.

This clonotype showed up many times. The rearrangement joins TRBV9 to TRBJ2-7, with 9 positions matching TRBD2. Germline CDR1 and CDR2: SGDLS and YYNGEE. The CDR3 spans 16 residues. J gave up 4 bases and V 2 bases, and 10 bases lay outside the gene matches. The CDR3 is CASSVGLAGRLYEQYF. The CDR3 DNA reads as TGTGCCAGCAGCGTCGGTCTAGCGGGAAGATTATACGAGCAGTACTTC.

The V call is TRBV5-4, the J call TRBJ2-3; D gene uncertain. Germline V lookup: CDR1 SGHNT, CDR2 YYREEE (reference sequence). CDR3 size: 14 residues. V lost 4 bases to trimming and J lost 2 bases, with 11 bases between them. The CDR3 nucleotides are TGTGCCAGCAGCAACCGGGCCGTCACAGATACGCAGTATTTT. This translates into CASSNRAVTDTQYF.

The CDR3 DNA is TGTGCCAGCAGCCAAGGAGGCGGGAGGACGGCAGATACGCAGTATTTT. Encoded protein: CASSQGGGRTADTQYF. This rearrangement joins TRBV3-1 to TRBJ2-3; 8 bases match TRBD2. CDR1 and CDR2 (germline): LGHDT, YNNKEL (reference sequence). The CDR3 runs to 16 residues. J lost 4 bases, V lost 1 base, and 7 bases had no gene match.

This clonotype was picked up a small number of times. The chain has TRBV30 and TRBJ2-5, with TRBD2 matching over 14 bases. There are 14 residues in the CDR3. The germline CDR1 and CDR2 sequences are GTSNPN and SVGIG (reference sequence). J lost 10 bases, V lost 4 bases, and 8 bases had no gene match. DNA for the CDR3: TGTGCCTGGACCAGACTAGCGGGGGGGGGAATCCAGTACTTC. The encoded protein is CAWTRLAGGGIQYF.

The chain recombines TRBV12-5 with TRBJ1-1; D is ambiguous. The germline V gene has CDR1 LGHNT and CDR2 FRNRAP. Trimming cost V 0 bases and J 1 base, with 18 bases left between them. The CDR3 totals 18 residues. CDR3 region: CASGLVTSAQWTNTEAFF. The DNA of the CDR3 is TGTGCTAGTGGTTTGGTAACTTCGGCCCAGTGGACGAACACTGAAGCTTTCTTT. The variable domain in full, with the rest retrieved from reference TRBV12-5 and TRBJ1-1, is DARVTQTPRHKVTEMGQEVTMRCQPILGHNTVFWYRQTMMQGLELLAYFRNRAPLDDSGMPKDRFSAEMPDATLATLKIQPSEPRDSAVYFCASGLVTSAQWTNTEAFFGQGTRLTVV.

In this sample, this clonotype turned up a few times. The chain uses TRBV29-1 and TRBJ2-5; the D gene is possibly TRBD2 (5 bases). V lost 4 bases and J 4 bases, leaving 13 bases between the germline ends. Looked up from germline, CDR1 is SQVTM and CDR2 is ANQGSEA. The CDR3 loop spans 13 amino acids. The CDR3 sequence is CSVGRIAGETQYF. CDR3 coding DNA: TGCAGCGTTGGGCGGATTGCGGGAGAGACCCAGTACTTC.

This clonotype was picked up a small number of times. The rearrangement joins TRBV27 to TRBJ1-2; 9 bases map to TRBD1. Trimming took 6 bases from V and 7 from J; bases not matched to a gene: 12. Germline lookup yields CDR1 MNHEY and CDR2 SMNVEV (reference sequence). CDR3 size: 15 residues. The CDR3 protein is CASSPPGQGRGGYTF. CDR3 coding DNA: TGTGCCAGCAGCCCCCCGGGACAGGGTAGAGGTGGCTACACCTTC.

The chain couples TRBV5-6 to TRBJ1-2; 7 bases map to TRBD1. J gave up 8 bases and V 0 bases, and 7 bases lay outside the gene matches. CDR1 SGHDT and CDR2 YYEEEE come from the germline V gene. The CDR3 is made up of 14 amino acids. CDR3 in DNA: TGTGCCAGCAGCTTGGGTACGACAGGGCCCGGCTACACCTTC. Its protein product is CASSLGTTGPGYTF.

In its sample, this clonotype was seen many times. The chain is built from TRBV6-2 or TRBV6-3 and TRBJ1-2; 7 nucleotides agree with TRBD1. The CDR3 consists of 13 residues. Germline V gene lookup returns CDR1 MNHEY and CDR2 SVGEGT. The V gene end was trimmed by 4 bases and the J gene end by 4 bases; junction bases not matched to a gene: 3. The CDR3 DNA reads TGTGCCAGCAGTTCGGGACAGTCCTATGGCTACACCTTC. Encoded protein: CASSSGQSYGYTF.

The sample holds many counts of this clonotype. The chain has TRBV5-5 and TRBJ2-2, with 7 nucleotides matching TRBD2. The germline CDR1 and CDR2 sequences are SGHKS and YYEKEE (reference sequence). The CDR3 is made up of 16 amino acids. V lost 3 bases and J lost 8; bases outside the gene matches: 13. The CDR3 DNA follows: TGTGCCAGCAGCTCGAGACTAGCCGGGGGGAGTGGGGAGCTGTTTTTT. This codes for CASSSRLAGGSGELFF.

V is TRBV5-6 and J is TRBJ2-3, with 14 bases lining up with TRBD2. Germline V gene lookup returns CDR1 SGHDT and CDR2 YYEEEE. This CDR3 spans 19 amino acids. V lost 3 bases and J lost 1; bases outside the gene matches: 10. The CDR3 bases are TGTGCCAGCAGCTCGGGACTAGCGGGAGCCGGAGGCGGCACAGATACGCAGTATTTT. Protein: CASSSGLAGAGGGTDTQYF.

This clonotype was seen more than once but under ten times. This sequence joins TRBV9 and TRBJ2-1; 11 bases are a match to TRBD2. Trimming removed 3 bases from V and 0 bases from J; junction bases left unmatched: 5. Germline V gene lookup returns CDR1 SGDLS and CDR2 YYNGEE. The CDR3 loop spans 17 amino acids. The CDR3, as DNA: TGTGCCAGCAGCGCCCGACTAGCGGGATTCTCCTACAATGAGCAGTTCTTC. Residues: CASSARLAGFSYNEQFF.

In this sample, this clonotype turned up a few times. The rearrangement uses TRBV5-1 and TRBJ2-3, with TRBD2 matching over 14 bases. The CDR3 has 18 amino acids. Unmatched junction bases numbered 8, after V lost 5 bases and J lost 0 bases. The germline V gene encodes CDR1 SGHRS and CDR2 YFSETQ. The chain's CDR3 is CASSLGTSGSLSTDTQYF. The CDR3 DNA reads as TGCGCCAGCAGTCTTGGGACTAGCGGGAGTTTGAGCACAGATACGCAGTATTTT.

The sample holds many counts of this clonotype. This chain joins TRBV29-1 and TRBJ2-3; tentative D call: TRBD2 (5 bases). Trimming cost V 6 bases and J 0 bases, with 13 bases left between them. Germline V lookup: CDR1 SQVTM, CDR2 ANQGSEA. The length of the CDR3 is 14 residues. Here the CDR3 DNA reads TGCAGCGTGTCGGACCGGACTAGCACAGATACGCAGTATTTT. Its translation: CSVSDRTSTDTQYF.

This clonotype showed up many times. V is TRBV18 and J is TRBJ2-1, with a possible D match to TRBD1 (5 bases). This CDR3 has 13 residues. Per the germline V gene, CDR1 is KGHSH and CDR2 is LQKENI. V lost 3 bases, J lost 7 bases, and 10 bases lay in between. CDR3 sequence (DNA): TGTGCCAGCTCACCGGGGCGTCCGAATGAGCAGTTCTTC. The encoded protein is CASSPGRPNEQFF.